This T cell receptor beta chain was recovered during a study of cytomegalovirus exposure and HLA in healthy donors. Study-level information: From HLA-typed donors, an early data release held 70 million to 95 million unique TCRs. Findings and limits, study-wide: Across donors, sequencing depth was assumed by presence/absence analyses to be roughly uniform. Per a later analysis, approximately 16,000 TCR beta sequences showed association with HLA alleles at 0.05 false discovery rate. A later analysis showed TCR association rates differing by HLA locus, peaking at DRB1 and lowest at HLA-C.

The PCR made use of 60 Vbeta and 13 Jbeta primers. Clones were sequenced by immunoSEQ multiplex PCR, and TCRdb holds only the in-frame ones, with some missing. The table for this sample gives roughly 60,000 clones. The CDR3 has 16 residues. Points on this clone: The antigen remains unidentified.

V is TRBV1 and J is TRBJ1-5. TRBV1 corresponds to a pseudogene. The TCR comes from a woman aged 18-29 years in good health and CMV-seronegative. Specimen: PBMCs. CDR3 amino acids: CTSSQEGRQGGQPQHF. In DNA form, the CDR3 reads TGCACCAGCAGCCAAGAAGGTCGGCAGGGAGGTCAGCCCCAGCATTTT.